This T cell receptor beta chain is from a study of ipilimumab plus nivolumab after autologous stem cell transplantation (dated by TCRdb to the early 2020s). Turning to the overall study: The median number of doses that trial patients received was 5 for ipilimumab and under 10 for nivolumab. Patients undergoing autologous transplant for high-risk diffuse large B cell lymphoma, mature T cell lymphoma, or multiple myeloma were enrolled in the trial. Both primary refractory and relapsed disease were represented in the DLBCL cohort, where 18-month progression-free survival was 85.7% and 28.6%, respectively. The intent-to-treat population of the trial was made up of 30 to 35 patients. The study at large found these results: The authors stated that profiles of the T cell receptor repertoire, regulatory T cell phenotype and gut microbiota provided a biologic rationale for studying this approach further. The authors concluded that, as post-transplant consolidation, combined checkpoint inhibition appeared tolerable.

Comments on this clone: This clone's antigen is unknown. Base qualities are not at hand, and no much larger clone is one base apart.

CDR1 and CDR2 are drawn from the germline V gene: SGHTA, FQGTGA. The CDR3 starts with the cysteine, ends with the phenylalanine, and has 15 residues. CDR3 DNA only is kept here, 45 bases in frame from base 1. V ends up 5 bases short and J 1 base short, with an unmatched junction base count of 5. Receptor amplification or capture employed the immunoSEQ multiplex PCR assay. TCRdb mirrors the immuneACCESS table, restricted to in-frame sequences. Some clones are absent from its copies; in checked studies, under half trace to an unresolved V gene, and the reason for the others is unknown. A total of about 20,000 clones appear in this sample, over 65% of them only once. The ten largest make up 20% to 25% of the sample. Checkpoint therapy was initiated 14 to 28 days after autologous transplant, and ipilimumab was administered at 1 mg/kg intravenously on day 1 of selected weeks. Nivolumab was administered at 3 mg/kg intravenously on day 1 of weeks 1, 4, 7, 10, and every two weeks through week 26. Combined checkpoint inhibition with ipilimumab and nivolumab as consolidation after autologous stem cell transplantation was tested in a Phase Ib clinical trial.

The V and J genes are TRBV7-3 and TRBJ1-2; 9 central nucleotides agree with TRBD1. The clonotype was recovered from a male donor with diffuse large B-cell lymphoma. The sequenced sample was PBMCs, obtained in a trial of ipilimumab plus nivolumab as post-transplant consolidation. The CDR3 region: CASSRTGGGNYGYTF. The DNA reads TGTGCCAGCAGCAGAACAGGGGGCGGTAACTATGGCTACACCTTC.